This T cell receptor beta chain was captured in a study of CD8+CD57+ T cells in acquired aplastic anemia. General study points: Almost 30 shared CD8+ CDR3s appeared highly expressed within patients' immunodominant clones.

Concerning this clonotype: Its target is not known. Just one base apart from a much larger clone, this may be a read error.

TCR beta VDJ and CDR3 profiles were obtained from a genomic DNA template. MiXCR was run by TCRdb on the reads, yielding one entry per CDR3 protein. The repertoire consists of about 160,000 distinct CDR3 sequences, with roughly 48% occurring once and the leading ten covering 25% to 40%. In patients chosen for sequencing, flow cytometry had shown CD8+CD57+ cell expansion. The enrolled patients all had severe acquired aplastic anemia. Patients had received no therapy at the time of blood sampling. The germline CDR1 and CDR2 sequences are SGHTA and FQGNSA. Deletions cut 1 base from V and 1 base from J, with 10 bases between. The length of the CDR3 is 15 residues.

Sequenced material: sorted CD4+, CD8+, or CD8+CD57+ T cells (not recorded which) from PBMCs. The clonotype comes from a human donor with aplastic anemia. V usage is TRBV7-2 and J usage is TRBJ1-1, with D maybe TRBD1 (5 bases). The chain's CDR3 is CASSLGDGWNTEAFF. CDR3 DNA: TGTGCCAGCAGCTTAGGGGACGGATGGAACACTGAAGCTTTCTTT.